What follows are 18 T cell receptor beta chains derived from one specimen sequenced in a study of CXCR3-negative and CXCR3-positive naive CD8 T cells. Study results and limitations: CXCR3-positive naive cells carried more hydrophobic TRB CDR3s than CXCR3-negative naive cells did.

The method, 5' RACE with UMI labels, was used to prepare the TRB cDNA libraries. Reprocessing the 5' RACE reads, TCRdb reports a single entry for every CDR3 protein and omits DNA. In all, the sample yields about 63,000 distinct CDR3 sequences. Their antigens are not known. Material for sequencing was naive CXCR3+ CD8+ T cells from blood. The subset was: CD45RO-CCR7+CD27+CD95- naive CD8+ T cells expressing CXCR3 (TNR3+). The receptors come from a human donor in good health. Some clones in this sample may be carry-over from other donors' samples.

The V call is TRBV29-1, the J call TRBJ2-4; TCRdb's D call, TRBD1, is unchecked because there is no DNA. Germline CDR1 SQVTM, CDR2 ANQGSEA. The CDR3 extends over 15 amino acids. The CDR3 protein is CSVVPDRLAKNIQYF.

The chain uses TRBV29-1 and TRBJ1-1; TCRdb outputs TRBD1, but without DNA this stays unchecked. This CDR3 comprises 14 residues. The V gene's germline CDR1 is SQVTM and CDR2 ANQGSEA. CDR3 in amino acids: CSVEGSQGAAEAFF.

CDR3 protein: CASSFTDRAERHYEQYF. V usage is TRBV6-5 and J usage is TRBJ2-7; no DNA is available, so the TRBD1 call from TCRdb remains unchecked. Germline assignment: CDR1 MNHEY and CDR2 SVGAGI. The CDR3 length is 17 residues.

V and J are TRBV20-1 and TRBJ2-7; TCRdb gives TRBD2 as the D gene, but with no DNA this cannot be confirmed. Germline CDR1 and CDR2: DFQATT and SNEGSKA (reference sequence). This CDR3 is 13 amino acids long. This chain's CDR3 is CSALREGPNEQYF.

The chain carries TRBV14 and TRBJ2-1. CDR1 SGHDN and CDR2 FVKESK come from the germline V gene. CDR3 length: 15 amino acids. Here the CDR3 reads CASSVVAATYNEQFF.

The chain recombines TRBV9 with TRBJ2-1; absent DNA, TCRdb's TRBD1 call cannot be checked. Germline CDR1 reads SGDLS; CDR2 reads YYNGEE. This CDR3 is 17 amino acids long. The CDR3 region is CASSVGTGVSYYNEQFF.

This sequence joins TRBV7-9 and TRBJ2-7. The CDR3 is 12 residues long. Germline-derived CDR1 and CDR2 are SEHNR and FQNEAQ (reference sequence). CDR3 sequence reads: CASSLVGVEQYF. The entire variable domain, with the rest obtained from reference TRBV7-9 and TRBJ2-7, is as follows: DTGVSQNPRHKITKRGQNVTFRCDPISEHNRLYWYRQTLGQGPEFLTYFQNEAQLEKSRLLSDRFSAERPKGSFSTLEIQRTEQGDSAMYLCASSLVGVEQYFGPGTRLTVT.

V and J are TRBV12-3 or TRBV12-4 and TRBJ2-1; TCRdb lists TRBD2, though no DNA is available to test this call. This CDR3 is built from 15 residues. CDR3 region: CASSPTRQGDNEQFF.

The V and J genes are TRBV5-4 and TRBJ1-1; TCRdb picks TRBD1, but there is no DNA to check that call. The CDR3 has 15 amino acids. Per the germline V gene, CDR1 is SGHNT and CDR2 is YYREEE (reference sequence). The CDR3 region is CASSRDRSMNTEAFF. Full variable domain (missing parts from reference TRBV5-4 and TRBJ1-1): ETGVTQSPTHLIKTRGQQVTLRCSSQSGHNTVSWYQQALGQGPQFIFQYYREEENGRGNFPPRFSGLQFPNYSSELNVNALELDDSALYLCASSRDRSMNTEAFFGQGTRLTVV.

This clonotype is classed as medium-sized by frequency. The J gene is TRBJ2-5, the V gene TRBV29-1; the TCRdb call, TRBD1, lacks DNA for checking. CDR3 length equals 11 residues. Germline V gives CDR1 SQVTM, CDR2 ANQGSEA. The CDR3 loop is CRVGGGETQYF.

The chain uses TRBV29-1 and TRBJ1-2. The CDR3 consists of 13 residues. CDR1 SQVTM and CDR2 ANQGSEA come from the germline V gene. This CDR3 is CSVTEVGDYGYTF. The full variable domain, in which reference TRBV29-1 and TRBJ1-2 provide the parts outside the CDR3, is SAVISQKPSRDICQRGTSLTIQCQVDSQVTMMFWYRQQPGQSLTLIATANQGSEATYESGFVIDKFPISRPNLTFSTLTVSNMSPEDSSIYLCSVTEVGDYGYTFGSGTRLTVV.

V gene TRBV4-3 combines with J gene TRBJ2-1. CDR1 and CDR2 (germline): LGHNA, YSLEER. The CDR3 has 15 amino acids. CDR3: CASSQEGGARNEQFF.

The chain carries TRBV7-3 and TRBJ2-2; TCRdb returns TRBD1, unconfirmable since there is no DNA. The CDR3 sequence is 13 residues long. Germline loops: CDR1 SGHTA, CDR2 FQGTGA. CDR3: CASSYTGPGELFF.

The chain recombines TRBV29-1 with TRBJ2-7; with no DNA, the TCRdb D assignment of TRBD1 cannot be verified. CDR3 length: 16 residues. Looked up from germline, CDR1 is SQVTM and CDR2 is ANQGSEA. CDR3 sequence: CSVVGGGRQGFYEQYF.

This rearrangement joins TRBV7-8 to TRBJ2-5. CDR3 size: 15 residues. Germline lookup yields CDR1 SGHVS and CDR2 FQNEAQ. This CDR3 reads CASTSWTSYQETQYF. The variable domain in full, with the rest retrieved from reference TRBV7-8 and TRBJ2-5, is GAGVSQSPRYKVAKRGQDVALRCDPISGHVSLFWYQQALGQGPEFLTYFQNEAQLDKSGLPSDRFFAERPEGSVSTLKIQRTQQEDSAVYLCASTSWTSYQETQYFGPGTRLLVL.

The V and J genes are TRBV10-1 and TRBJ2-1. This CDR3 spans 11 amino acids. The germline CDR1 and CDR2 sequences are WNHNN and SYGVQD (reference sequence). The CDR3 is CASSVNNEQFF.

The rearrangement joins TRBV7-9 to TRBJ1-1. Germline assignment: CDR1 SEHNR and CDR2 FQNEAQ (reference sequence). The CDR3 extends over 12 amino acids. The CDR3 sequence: CASSSGYTEAFF.

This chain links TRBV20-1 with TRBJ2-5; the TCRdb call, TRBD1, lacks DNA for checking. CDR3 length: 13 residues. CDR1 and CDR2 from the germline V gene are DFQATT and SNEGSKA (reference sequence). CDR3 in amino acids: CSAREDTQETQYF.